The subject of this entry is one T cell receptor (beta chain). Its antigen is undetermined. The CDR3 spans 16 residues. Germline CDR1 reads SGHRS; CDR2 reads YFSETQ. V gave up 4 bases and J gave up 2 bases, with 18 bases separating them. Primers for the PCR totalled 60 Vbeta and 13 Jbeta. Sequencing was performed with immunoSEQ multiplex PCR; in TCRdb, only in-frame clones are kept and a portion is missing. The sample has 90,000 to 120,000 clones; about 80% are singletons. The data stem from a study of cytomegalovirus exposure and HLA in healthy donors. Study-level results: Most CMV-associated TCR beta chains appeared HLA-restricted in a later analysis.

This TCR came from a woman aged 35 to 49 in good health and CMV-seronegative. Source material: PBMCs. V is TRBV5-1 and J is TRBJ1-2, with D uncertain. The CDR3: CASSEQPHGSNYGYTF. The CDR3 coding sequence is TGCGCCAGCAGCGAACAGCCCCACGGGAGCAACTATGGCTACACCTTC. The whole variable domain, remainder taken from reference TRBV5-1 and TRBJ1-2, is KAGVTQTPRYLIKTRGQQVTLSCSPISGHRSVSWYQQTPGQGLQFLFEYFSETQRNKGNFPGRFSGRQFSNSRSEMNVSTLELGDSALYLCASSEQPHGSNYGYTFGSGTRLTVV.